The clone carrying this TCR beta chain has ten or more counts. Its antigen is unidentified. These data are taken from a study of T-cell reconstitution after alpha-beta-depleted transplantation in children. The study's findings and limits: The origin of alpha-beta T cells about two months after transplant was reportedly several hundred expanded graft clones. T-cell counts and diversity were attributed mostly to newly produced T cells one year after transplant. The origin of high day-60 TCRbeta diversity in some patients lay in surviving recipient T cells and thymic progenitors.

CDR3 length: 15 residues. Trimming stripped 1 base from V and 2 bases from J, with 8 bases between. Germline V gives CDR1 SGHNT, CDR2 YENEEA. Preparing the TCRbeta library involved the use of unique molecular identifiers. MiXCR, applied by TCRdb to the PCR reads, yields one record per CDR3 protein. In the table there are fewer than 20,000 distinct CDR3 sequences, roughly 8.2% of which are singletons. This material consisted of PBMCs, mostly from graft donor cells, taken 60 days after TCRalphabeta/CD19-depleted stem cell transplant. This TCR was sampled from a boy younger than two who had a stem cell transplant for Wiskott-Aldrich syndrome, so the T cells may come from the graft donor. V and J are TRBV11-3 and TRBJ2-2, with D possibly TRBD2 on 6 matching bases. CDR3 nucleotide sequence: TGTGCCAGCAGCTTAGGGGGGACTAACACCGGGGAGCTGTTTTTT. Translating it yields CASSLGGTNTGELFF.